The next 27 T cell receptor beta chains were all read from a single sample in a study of human T cells and chemical hapten exposure. Unfractionated whole blood served as the source for total RNA extraction. During construction of the library, unique molecular identifiers were attached to individual cDNA molecules for quantitative, reproducible TCR counting. TCRdb independently ran MiXCR on the reads; one entry per CDR3 protein. The sample records about 120,000 distinct CDR3 sequences, about 7.7% being singletons. The source material was whole blood. The receptors originated from a human donor in good health. Some clones in this sample may be carry-over from other donors' samples.

CDR3 protein: CASSEGAGVLYEQYF. The CDR3 DNA follows: TGTGCCAGCAGTGAAGGGGCAGGGGTTCTCTACGAGCAGTACTTC. The chain links TRBV6-1 to TRBJ2-7, with TRBD1 as a possible D gene (6 bases). Trimming took off 1 base at V and 3 bases at J, with 13 bases between the two ends. The CDR3 loop spans 15 amino acids. Germline assignment: CDR1 MNHNS and CDR2 SASEGT.

This clonotype was seen ten or more times. The chain couples TRBV12-3 or TRBV12-4 to TRBJ1-5; possibly TRBD1 for D (5 bases). This CDR3 has 14 amino acids. Trimming removed 3 bases at V and 7 bases at J, with 13 bases between. CDR3 sequence reads: CASSLRGTGQPQHF. The CDR3 region has the DNA TGTGCCAGCAGTTTGAGAGGGACTGGGCAGCCCCAGCATTTT.

This clonotype was observed at least ten times. This chain connects TRBV29-1 to TRBJ2-1; D is uncertain. With 2 bases removed from V and 2 bases from J, the gap between germline ends came to 25 bases. Germline lookup yields CDR1 SQVTM and CDR2 ANQGSEA. The CDR3 length is 19 residues. The CDR3 nucleotides are TGCAGCGTTGAACCTGGCCCTGACCTCCGAGAGGCCACCTACAATGAGCAGTTCTTC. Its translation is CSVEPGPDLREATYNEQFF.

In this sample, this clonotype turned up a few times. The chain employs TRBV18 and TRBJ1-2; D uncertain. Germline values: CDR1 KGHSH, CDR2 LQKENI. The CDR3 sequence is 12 residues long. With 7 bases removed from V and 7 bases from J, the gap between germline ends came to 13 bases. As DNA, the CDR3 is TGTGCCAGCTTACTGGAGGATGGTGGCTACACCTTC. Translated: CASLLEDGGYTF.

This clonotype was found a few times. The chain links TRBV27 to TRBJ2-1; TRBD2 aligns across 14 bases. Germline V gene lookup returns CDR1 MNHEY and CDR2 SMNVEV (reference sequence). Trimming at V came to 4 bases and at J to 3 bases, leaving 5 bases not matched to a gene. The CDR3 runs 17 residues. In nucleotides, the CDR3 is TGTGCCAGCAGTTCCACGGGACTAGCGGGGGTCTACAATGAGCAGTTCTTC. It yields the protein CASSSTGLAGVYNEQFF.

V usage is TRBV4-1 and J usage is TRBJ2-7; D ambiguous. The V gene lost 1 base and the J gene lost 0 bases, with 10 bases spanning the gap. This CDR3 region has 15 residues. Germline CDR1 MGHRA, CDR2 YSYEKL. For the CDR3, the DNA is TGCGCCAGCAGCCAAGGTCCCAGGAACTCCTACGAGCAGTACTTC. This encodes CASSQGPRNSYEQYF.

The V gene is TRBV15, the J gene TRBJ2-3, with unresolved D. The germline V and J ends were trimmed by 0 bases and 6 bases, with 7 bases remaining between them. In germline, CDR1 is LNHNV, CDR2 YYDKDF (reference sequence). The CDR3 is made up of 13 amino acids. CDR3 nucleotides: TGTGCCACCAGCAGAGATAGGATGGATACGCAGTATTTT. Translation gives CATSRDRMDTQYF.

This clonotype was seen ten or more times. This chain links TRBV4-3 with TRBJ1-2, with D tentatively TRBD1 (5 bases). Trimming pared 7 bases from V and 8 bases from J, leaving 26 bases between. The CDR3 is 16 amino acids. Germline-derived CDR1 and CDR2 are LGHNA and YSLEER. Written as DNA, the CDR3 is TGCGCCAGCACCCCCGAAGTTGGGGCTCCCCTGGAGGGCTACACCTTC. Translation: CASTPEVGAPLEGYTF.

This clonotype was detected a few times. The chain recombines TRBV6-5 with TRBJ2-5; D ambiguous. This CDR3 region has 11 residues. The germline gives CDR1 MNHEY, CDR2 SVGAGI. V lost 7 bases and J 2 bases, leaving 5 bases between the germline ends. This chain's CDR3 is CASTEQETQYF. The CDR3 nucleotides read TGTGCCAGCACGGAACAAGAGACCCAGTACTTC.

In this sample, this clonotype turned up many times. This rearrangement joins TRBV6-2 or TRBV6-3 to TRBJ1-6, with TRBD1 matching over 9 bases. V shed 5 bases, J shed 0 bases, and the junction held 2 bases outside the gene matches. The CDR3 sequence is 16 residues long. Germline CDR1 reads MNHEY; CDR2 reads SVGEGT. CDR3 bases: TGTGCCAGCAGTCCGGACAGGGGCTCCTATAATTCACCCCTCCACTTT. It encodes CASSPDRGSYNSPLHF.

The chain combines TRBV6-5 with TRBJ1-5; the D gene is possibly TRBD1 (5 bases). The germline CDR1 and CDR2 sequences are MNHEY and SVGAGI. V lost 6 bases to trimming and J lost 7 bases, with 13 bases between them. The CDR3 loop spans 13 amino acids. Here the CDR3 DNA reads TGTGCCAGCAGCCCGGGATGGGGGCAGCCCCAGCATTTT. Amino acid sequence: CASSPGWGQPQHF.

This rearrangement joins TRBV20-1 to TRBJ2-3, with 7 bases matching TRBD1. Germline V gene data show CDR1 as DFQATT and CDR2 as SNEGSKA (reference sequence). The CDR3 is 15 residues long. After removal of 0 bases from V and 6 bases from J, the junction contained 9 bases not matched to a gene. This CDR3 reads CSARDLEGAADTQYF. For the CDR3, the DNA is TGCAGTGCTAGAGATCTCGAGGGGGCGGCTGATACGCAGTATTTT.

The CDR3 region is CASNTGTSGVKYF. Written as DNA, the CDR3 is TGTGCCAGCAATACCGGGACTAGCGGAGTGAAGTACTTC. This chain joins TRBV2 and TRBJ2-7; 11 nucleotides line up with TRBD2. The CDR3 spans 13 residues. V shed 7 bases, J shed 11 bases, and the junction held 10 bases outside the gene matches. The germline gives CDR1 SNHLY, CDR2 FYNNEI. The full variable domain, in which reference TRBV2 and TRBJ2-7 provide the parts outside the CDR3, is EPEVTQTPSHQVTQMGQEVILRCVPISNHLYFYWYRQILGQKVEFLVSFYNNEISEKSEIFDDQFSVERPDGSNFTLKIRSTKLEDSAMYFCASNTGTSGVKYFGPGTRLTVT.

This clonotype was counted only a few times. The chain carries TRBV20-1 and TRBJ2-2; the match to TRBD1 covers 7 bases. Trimming at V came to 1 base and at J to 3 bases, leaving 5 bases not matched to a gene. Germline V CDR1 and CDR2: DFQATT, SNEGSKA (reference sequence). The CDR3 is 15 residues long. CDR3: CSARGQGGDTGELFF. Written as DNA, the CDR3 is TGCAGTGCTAGAGGACAGGGTGGAGACACCGGGGAGCTGTTTTTT.

In its sample, this clonotype was seen once. For the CDR3, the DNA is TGCGCCAGCAGCCAAGACAGGTTCTACGAGCAGTACTTC. Protein: CASSQDRFYEQYF. The rearrangement uses TRBV4-3 and TRBJ2-7, with D uncertain. From germline, CDR1 is LGHNA and CDR2 YSLEER. This CDR3 spans 13 amino acids. The V end was cut by 0 bases, the J end by 3 bases, with 6 bases between.

This clonotype was seen repeatedly, ten times or more. The V call is TRBV6-1, the J call TRBJ2-7; 9 bases align to TRBD1. J gave up 2 bases and V 9 bases, and 11 bases lay outside the gene matches. The CDR3 consists of 15 residues. CDR1 is MNHNS and CDR2 is SASEGT in the germline V gene. The CDR3 region has the DNA TGTGCCAGTGCGGAACCGGGACAGGGAACCTACGAGCAGTACTTC. This gives the protein CASAEPGQGTYEQYF.

In its sample, this clonotype was seen a few times. The chain is built from TRBV7-2 and TRBJ1-5; 8 bases fit TRBD1. The germline CDR1 and CDR2 sequences are SGHTA and FQGNSA. This CDR3 contains 15 residues. The V and J ends lost 3 bases and 6 bases, in that order; junction bases with no gene match: 7. CDR3 nucleotides: TGTGCCAGCAGCTTGGGACAGGACGTCAGTCAGCCCCAGCATTTT. Protein product: CASSLGQDVSQPQHF.

In this sample, this clonotype turned up a few times. The chain recombines TRBV9 with TRBJ2-7; 8 bases are shared with TRBD1. The CDR3 runs to 13 residues. With 4 bases clipped from V and 7 bases from J, the junction kept 7 bases outside the gene matches. Germline values: CDR1 SGDLS, CDR2 YYNGEE. The CDR3 spells CASSTGTGREQYF. The DNA for the CDR3 is TGTGCCAGCAGCACCGGGACAGGTAGGGAGCAGTACTTC.

In its sample, this clonotype was seen many times. The chain carries TRBV30 and TRBJ1-1; tentative D call: TRBD1 (5 bases). Trimming stripped 1 base from V and 7 bases from J, with 7 bases between. Per germline, CDR1 GTSNPN and CDR2 SVGIG (reference sequence). This CDR3 comprises 11 residues. CDR3 nucleotides: TGTGCCTGGAGTGCAGGGAGTGAAGCTTTCTTT. Translation: CAWSAGSEAFF.

This clonotype was picked up a small number of times. V gene TRBV29-1 combines with J gene TRBJ2-2; D not resolved. V was trimmed by 3 bases and J by 9 bases, leaving 8 bases between them. The CDR3 is 11 amino acids. Looked up from germline, CDR1 is SQVTM and CDR2 is ANQGSEA. CDR3 sequence (DNA): TGCAGCGTTGATATCGATCGGGAGCTGTTTTTT. Amino acids: CSVDIDRELFF.

This clonotype was counted only a few times. V usage is TRBV10-3 and J usage is TRBJ2-1; D call uncertain. The germline V and J ends were trimmed by 0 bases and 1 base, with 7 bases remaining between them. The germline CDR1 and CDR2 sequences are ENHRY and SYGVKD. CDR3 size: 15 residues. This chain's CDR3 is CAISESQGSYNEQFF. CDR3 DNA sequence: TGTGCCATCAGTGAGTCACAAGGTTCCTACAATGAGCAGTTCTTC.

Ten or more counts support this clonotype. This chain uses TRBV3-1 with TRBJ1-1, with a tentative D call TRBD1 (6 bases). V was pared by 2 bases and J by 10 bases, with 14 bases between. Germline assignment: CDR1 LGHDT and CDR2 YNNKEL (reference sequence). The length of the CDR3 is 13 residues. The CDR3 here is CASSQSGVIGAFF. The CDR3 bases are TGTGCCAGCAGCCAATCAGGGGTTATTGGAGCTTTCTTT.

J is TRBJ2-1 and V is TRBV11-3, with D perhaps TRBD2 (5 bases). In germline, CDR1 is SGHNT, CDR2 YENEEA. The CDR3 has 13 amino acids. Deletions cut 5 bases from V and 4 bases from J, with 9 bases between. The CDR3 region has the DNA TGTGCCAGCAGCGGGAGAGGTTACAATGAGCAGTTCTTC. This codes for CASSGRGYNEQFF.

This clonotype was counted a few times. This chain links TRBV4-3 with TRBJ1-4; D uncertain. V was cut by 0 bases and J by 3 bases, with 8 bases left in between. The CDR3 loop spans 15 amino acids. CDR1 and CDR2 (germline): LGHNA, YSLEER. CDR3 sequence reads: CASSQDVGSNEKLFF. In DNA form, the CDR3 reads TGCGCCAGCAGCCAAGATGTCGGCTCTAATGAAAAACTGTTTTTT.

This chain uses TRBV14 with TRBJ2-1, with 11 nucleotides matching TRBD2. Trimming took 4 bases from V and 6 from J; bases not matched to a gene: 8. CDR1 SGHDN and CDR2 FVKESK come from the germline V gene. The length of the CDR3 is 16 residues. The CDR3 sequence is CASSRVAGGPVNEQFF. For the CDR3, the DNA is TGTGCCAGCAGCCGAGTAGCGGGAGGGCCCGTCAATGAGCAGTTCTTC.

This clonotype was seen a few times. The J gene is TRBJ2-5, the V gene TRBV6-2 or TRBV6-3; TRBD2 matches 10 bases. There are 18 residues in the CDR3. Germline V lookup: CDR1 MNHEY, CDR2 SVGEGT. V was pared by 2 bases and J by 3 bases, with 12 bases of the junction left unmatched. CDR3 sequence reads: CASSYPRGGLAGEETQYF. The CDR3 DNA reads TGTGCCAGCAGTTACCCCAGAGGGGGGCTAGCGGGAGAAGAGACCCAGTACTTC.

The sample holds many counts of this clonotype. Written as DNA, the CDR3 is TGTGCCAGCAGCTTAACCGGCGGGGGACAGGGGGAAGATACGCAGTATTTT. It specifies CASSLTGGGQGEDTQYF. The chain is built from TRBV11-3 and TRBJ2-3, with TRBD1 matching over 11 bases. Looked up from germline, CDR1 is SGHNT and CDR2 is YENEEA. V shed 2 bases, J shed 5 bases, and the junction held 9 bases outside the gene matches. The CDR3 length is 17 residues.